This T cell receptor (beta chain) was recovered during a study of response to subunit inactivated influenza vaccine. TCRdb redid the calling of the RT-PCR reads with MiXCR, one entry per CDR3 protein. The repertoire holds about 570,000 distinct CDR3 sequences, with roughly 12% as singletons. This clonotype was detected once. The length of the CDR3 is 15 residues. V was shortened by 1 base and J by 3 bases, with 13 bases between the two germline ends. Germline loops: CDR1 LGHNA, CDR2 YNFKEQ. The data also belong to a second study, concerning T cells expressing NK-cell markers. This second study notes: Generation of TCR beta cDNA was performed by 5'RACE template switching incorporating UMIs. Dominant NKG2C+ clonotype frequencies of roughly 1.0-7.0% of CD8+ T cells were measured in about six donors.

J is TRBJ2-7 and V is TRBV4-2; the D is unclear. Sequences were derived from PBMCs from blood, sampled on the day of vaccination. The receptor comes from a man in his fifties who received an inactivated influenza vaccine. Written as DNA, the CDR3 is TGTGCCAGCAGCCAAGTGGGGTGGAAGAGCTACGAGCAGTACTTC. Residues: CASSQVGWKSYEQYF.